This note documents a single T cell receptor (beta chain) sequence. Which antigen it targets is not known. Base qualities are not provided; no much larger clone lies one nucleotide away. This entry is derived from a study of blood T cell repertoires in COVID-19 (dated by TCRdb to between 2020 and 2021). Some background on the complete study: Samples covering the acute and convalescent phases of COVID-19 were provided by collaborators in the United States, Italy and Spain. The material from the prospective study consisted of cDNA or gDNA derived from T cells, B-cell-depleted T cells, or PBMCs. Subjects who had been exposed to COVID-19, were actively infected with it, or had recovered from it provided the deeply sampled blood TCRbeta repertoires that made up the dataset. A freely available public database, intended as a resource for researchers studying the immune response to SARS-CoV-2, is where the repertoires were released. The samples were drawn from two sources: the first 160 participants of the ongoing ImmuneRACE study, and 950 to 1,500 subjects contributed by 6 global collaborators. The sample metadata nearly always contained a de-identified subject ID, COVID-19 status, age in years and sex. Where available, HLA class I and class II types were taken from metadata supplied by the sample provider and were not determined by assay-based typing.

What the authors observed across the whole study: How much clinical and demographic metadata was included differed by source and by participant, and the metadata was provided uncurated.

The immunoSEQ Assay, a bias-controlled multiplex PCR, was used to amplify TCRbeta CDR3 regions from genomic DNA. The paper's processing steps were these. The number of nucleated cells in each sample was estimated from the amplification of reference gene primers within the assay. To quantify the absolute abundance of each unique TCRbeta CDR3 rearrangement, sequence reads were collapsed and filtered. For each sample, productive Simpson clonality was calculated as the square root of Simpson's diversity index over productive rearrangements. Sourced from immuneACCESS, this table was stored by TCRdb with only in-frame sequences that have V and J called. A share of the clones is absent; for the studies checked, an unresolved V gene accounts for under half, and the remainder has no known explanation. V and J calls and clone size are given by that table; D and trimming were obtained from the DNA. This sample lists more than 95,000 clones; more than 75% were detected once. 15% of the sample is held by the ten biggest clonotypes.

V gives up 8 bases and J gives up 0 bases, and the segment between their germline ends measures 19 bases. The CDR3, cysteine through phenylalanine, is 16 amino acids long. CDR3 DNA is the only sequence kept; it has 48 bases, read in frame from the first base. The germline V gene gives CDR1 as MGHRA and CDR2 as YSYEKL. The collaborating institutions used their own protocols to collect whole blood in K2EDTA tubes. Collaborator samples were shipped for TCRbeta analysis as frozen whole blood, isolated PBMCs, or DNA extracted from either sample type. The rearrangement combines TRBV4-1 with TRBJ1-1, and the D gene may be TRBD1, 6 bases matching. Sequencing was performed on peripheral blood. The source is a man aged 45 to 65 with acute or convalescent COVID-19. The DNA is TGCGCCAGCGCCCATTCAACTTACAGGGTGAACACTGAAGCTTTCTTT. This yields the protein CASAHSTYRVNTEAFF.